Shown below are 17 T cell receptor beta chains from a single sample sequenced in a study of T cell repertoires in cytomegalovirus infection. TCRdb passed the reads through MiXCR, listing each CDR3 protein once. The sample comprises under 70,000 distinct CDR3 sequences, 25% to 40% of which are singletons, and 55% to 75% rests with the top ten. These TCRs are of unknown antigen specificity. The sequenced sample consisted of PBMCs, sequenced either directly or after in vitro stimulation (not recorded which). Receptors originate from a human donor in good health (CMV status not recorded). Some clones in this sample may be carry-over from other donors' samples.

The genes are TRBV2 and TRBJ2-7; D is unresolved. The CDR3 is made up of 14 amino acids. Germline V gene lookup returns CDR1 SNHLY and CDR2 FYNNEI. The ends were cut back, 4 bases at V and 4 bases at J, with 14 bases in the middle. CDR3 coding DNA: TGTGCCAGCAGTGGAACAGTACCGTTTTACGAGCAGTACTTC. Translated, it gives CASSGTVPFYEQYF.

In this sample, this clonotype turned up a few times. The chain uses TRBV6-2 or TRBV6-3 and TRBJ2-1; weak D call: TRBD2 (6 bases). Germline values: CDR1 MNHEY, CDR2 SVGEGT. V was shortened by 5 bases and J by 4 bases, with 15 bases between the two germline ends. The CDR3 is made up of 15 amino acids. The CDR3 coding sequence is TGTGCCAGCAGTAGGGACGATGGGAGGTACAATGAGCAGTTCTTC. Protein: CASSRDDGRYNEQFF.

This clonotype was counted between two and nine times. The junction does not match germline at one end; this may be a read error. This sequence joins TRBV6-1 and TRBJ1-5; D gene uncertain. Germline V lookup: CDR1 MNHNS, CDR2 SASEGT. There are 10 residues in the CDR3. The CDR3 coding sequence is TGTGCCAGCAGTGGACTGGTCCCGATTTTT. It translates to CASSGLVPIF.

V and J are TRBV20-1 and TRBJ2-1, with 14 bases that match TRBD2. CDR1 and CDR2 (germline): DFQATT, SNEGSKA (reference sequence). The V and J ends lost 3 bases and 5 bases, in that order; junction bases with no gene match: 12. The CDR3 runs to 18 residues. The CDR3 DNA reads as TGCAGTGCTAGGCGAGCTTCGACGGGACTAGCGGGAGACAATGAGCAGTTCTTC. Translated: CSARRASTGLAGDNEQFF.

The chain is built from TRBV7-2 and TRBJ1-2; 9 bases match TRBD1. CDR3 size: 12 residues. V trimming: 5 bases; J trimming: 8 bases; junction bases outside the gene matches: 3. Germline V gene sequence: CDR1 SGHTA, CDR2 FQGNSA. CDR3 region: CASSMTGGGYTF. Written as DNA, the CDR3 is TGTGCCAGCAGCATGACAGGGGGAGGCTACACCTTC.

The CDR3 loop reads CASSEGRRGGELFF. As DNA, the CDR3 is TGTGCCAGCAGCGAGGGCCGGCGTGGCGGGGAGCTGTTTTTT. The genes are TRBV7-8 and TRBJ2-2; D is possibly TRBD2 (5 bases). This CDR3 comprises 14 residues. V was cut by 5 bases and J by 7 bases, with 14 bases left in between. Germline values: CDR1 SGHVS, CDR2 FQNEAQ.

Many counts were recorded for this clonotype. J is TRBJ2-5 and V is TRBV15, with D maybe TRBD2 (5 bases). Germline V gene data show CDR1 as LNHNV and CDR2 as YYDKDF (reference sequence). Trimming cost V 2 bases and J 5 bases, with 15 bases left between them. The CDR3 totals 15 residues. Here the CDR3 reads CATSRILWTGETQYF. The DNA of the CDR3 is TGTGCCACCAGCAGAATCCTCTGGACTGGGGAGACCCAGTACTTC.

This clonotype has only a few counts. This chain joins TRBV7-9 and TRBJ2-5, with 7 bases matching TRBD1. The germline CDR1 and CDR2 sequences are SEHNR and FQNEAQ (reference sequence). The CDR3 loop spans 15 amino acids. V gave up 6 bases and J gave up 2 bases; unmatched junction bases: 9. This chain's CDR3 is CASRPRPGQQETQYF. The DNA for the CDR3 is TGTGCCAGCAGACCTAGACCGGGACAGCAAGAGACCCAGTACTTC.

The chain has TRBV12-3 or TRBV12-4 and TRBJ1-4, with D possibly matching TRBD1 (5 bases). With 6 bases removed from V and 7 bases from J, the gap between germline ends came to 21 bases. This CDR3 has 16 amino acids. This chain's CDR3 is CASRSVGVGLSEKLFF. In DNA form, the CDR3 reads TGTGCCAGCAGATCTGTGGGGGTGGGCCTGAGTGAAAAACTGTTTTTT.

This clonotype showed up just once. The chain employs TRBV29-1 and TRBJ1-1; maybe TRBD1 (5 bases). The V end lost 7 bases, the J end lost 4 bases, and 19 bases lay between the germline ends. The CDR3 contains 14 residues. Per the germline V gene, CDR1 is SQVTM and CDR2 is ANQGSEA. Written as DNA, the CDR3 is TGCAGCGGCCAATCTTTTCAGGGATCCACTGAAGCTTTCTTT. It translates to CSGQSFQGSTEAFF.

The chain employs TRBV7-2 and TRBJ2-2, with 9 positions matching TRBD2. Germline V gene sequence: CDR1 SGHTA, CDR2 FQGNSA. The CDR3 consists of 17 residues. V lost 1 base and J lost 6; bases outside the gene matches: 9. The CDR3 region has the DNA TGTGCCAGCAGCTTAGGGGGCGGGGGGGCTTATGCCGGGGAGCTGTTTTTT. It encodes CASSLGGGGAYAGELFF.

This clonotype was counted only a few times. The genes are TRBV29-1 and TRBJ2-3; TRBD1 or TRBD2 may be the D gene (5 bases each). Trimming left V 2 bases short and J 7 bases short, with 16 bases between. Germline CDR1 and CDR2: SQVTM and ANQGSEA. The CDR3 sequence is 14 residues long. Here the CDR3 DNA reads TGCAGCGTTGAAACGGGACCAGAGGTGAATACGCAGTATTTT. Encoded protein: CSVETGPEVNTQYF.

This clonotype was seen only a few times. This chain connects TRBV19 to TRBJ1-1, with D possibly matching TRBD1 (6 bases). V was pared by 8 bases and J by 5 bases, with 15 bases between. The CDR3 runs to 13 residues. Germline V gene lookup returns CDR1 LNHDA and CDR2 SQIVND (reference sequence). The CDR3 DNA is TGTGCCAGTGAGGGGGGGCTCGGGACTGAAGCTTTCTTT. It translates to CASEGGLGTEAFF.

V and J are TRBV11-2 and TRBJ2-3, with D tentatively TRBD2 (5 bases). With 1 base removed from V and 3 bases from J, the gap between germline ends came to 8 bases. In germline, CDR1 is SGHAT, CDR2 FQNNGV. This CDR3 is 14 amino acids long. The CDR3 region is CASSLALATDTQYF. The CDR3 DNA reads TGTGCCAGCAGCTTAGCCCTAGCTACAGATACGCAGTATTTT.

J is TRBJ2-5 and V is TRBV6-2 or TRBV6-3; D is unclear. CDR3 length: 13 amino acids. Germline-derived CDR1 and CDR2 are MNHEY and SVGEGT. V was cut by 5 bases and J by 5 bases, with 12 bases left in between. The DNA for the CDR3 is TGTGCCAGCAGTGAACGAATCTTGGAGACCCAGTACTTC. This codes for CASSERILETQYF.

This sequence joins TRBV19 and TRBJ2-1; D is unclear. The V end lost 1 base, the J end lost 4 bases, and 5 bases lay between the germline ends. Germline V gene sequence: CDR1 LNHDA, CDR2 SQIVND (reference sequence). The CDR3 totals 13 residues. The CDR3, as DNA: TGTGCCAGTAGTATAGCCACGTACAATGAGCAGTTCTTC. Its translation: CASSIATYNEQFF. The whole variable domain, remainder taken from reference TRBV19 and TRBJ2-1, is DGGITQSPKYLFRKEGQNVTLSCEQNLNHDAMYWYRQDPGQGLRLIYYSQIVNDFQKGDIAEGYSVSREKKESFPLTVTSAQKNPTAFYLCASSIATYNEQFFGPGTRLTVL.

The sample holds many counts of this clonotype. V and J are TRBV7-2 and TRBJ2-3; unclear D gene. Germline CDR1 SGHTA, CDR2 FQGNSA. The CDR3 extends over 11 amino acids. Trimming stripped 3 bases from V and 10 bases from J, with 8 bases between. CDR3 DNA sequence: TGTGCCAGCAGCTTGGCGGCTGCGCAGTATTTT. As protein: CASSLAAAQYF.